The clone carrying this T cell receptor beta chain has a handful of counts. Its antigen is as yet unknown. This entry comes from a study of blood T cells in healthy people across ages. General study points: Roughly linearly, TCR beta diversity per million T cells fell as age increased. Because donor CMV status was unknown, expanded clonotype changes were possibly confounded. Strong correlation linked observed beta diversity and percent naive T cells.

CDR3 length: 13 amino acids. V dropped 5 bases and J dropped 8 bases, with 13 bases sitting between them. Germline-derived CDR1 and CDR2 are MNHEY and SMNVEV (reference sequence). Samples had at least 6.5 million PBMCs isolated from them. Primers used in a second PCR of about 6 to 12 cycles were a sample-barcoded 5' primer and a J-beta primer mix. Using its own MiXCR run on the 5' RACE reads, TCRdb lists one record per CDR3 protein. Among approximately 1.5 million distinct CDR3 sequences listed, around 35% were seen once. The sequence was collected from a woman aged 30 to 39 in good health. This chain joins TRBV27 and TRBJ2-1; the D call may be TRBD1 or TRBD2 (5 bases each). The sample was blood. In DNA, the CDR3 is TGTGCCAGCAGTCCTCTCCGAGGGGATGAGCAGTTCTTC. Translating gives CASSPLRGDEQFF.